The T cell receptor (beta chain) described here comes from a study of blood T cell repertoires in COVID-19. Background on the study: Acute and convalescent COVID-19 samples came from the United States, Italy and Spain. T cells, B-cell-depleted T cells, or PBMCs supplied cDNA or gDNA.

Authors' data handling: Nucleated cell counts were estimated from reference gene primer amplification. Profiled with immunoSEQ multiplex PCR; TCRdb holds only in-frame clones, not every one. V, J and clone size reflect that table, while D and trimming were determined from the DNA. The repertoire holds roughly 76,000 clones, with roughly nine tenths as singletons. This clone was observed a single time. The CDR3 spans 13 residues. Trimming took 6 bases from V and 1 from J, leaving 9 bases between them. The germline V gene encodes CDR1 SGHVS and CDR2 FQNEAQ. The specimen sequenced was peripheral blood. This chain links TRBV7-8 with TRBJ1-1, with D perhaps TRBD1 (5 bases). The clonotype was recovered from a man aged 25 to 40 with acute or convalescent COVID-19. In DNA form, the CDR3 reads TGTGCCAGCAGGCGCGACAGGAACACTGAAGCTTTCTTT. The encoded protein is CASRRDRNTEAFF.